This is a list of T cell receptor beta chains from one sample in a study of shared clonotypes between healthy human individuals. The repertoire was sequenced with immunoSEQ multiplex PCR; TCRdb's copy has only in-frame clones and lacks some. The sample lists under 1,100,000 clones, 70% to 80% seen once, with about 1.5% in the top ten. Material for sequencing was memory CD4+ T cells sorted from blood. The receptors stem from a man in his late teens or twenties in good health. The conserved cysteine and the conserved F or W are not part of the CDR3 here. Expanded clones get a size class; other rows say once, few or many, or leave the size out.

v_call clone_size cdr3_aa
TRBV5-1 few ASSLEQGFNEKLF
TRBV7-6 - ASSLGSYAPAGGIYEQY
TRBV7-2 - ASSSPRGYNTEAF
TRBV29-1 - SARQGGGYEQY
TRBV11-2 - ASSQQGDREKLF
TRBV18 - ASSPNLSGSPLH
TRBV18 - ASSPVGTSKNTEAF
TRBV10-1 - ASSKGTGHKIEAQY
TRBV6-1 - ASSPPPGSNQPQH
TRBV5-1 - ASSFGQGSSGNTIY
TRBV18 - ASSPREVTEAF
TRBV7-3 - ASSSDREKTQY
TRBV7-3 - ASSPGGGVRNEQF
TRBV5-6 - ASSRGQGATYNSPLH
TRBV5-1 - ASSLGLAGGSETQY
TRBV7-3 few ASSPLAGITDTQY
TRBV6-1 - ASSDQTGRHSYEQY
TRBV10-3 few AISSRTGGTGNTIY
TRBV7-8 - ASSFDGQSSYEQY
TRBV5-1 - ASSPGGGRTDTQY
TRBV10-3 - AINSGGKIDTQY
TRBV28 - ASSPPTGVSSPLH
TRBV19 - ASRDPGGSYEQY
TRBV19 many ASSIASGEKLF
TRBV5-4 - ASSIQSSGHYEQY
TRBV18 - ASSPTSGGAYEQF
TRBV6-6 few ASLDRDSYEQY
TRBV7-2 - ASLLMTTGAYNEQF
TRBV5-1 - ASSSAGGSYNEQF
TRBV6-6 - ASSYSDAEKLF
TRBV10-3 few AISDTVGWNTEAF
TRBV4-1 - ASSRQGNYEQY
TRBV2 - ASLDRDEKLF
TRBV10-3 - AISDSGGGNTIY
TRBV28 many ASISSGTAREKLF
TRBV5-1 - ASSLDGWVTDTQY
TRBV18 - ASSSAGLGTYEQY
TRBV29-1 many SPVGGNTQY
TRBV5-4 - ASSLPGGQPYGYT
TRBV2 - ASSDWTGSYEQY
TRBV28 - ASILDRFSYEQY
TRBV7-9 - ASSTQSDRGHEQY
TRBV28 - ASSPPLAGSETQY
TRBV10-2 few ASRPRTGGVNTIY
TRBV2 many ASSDEAKGSPLH
TRBV7-7 - ASSLAGSGTEAF
TRBV7-9 - ASSLGFEQF
TRBV6-6 - ASSSRSSYNSPLH
TRBV5-4 - ASSSPTGADTQY
TRBV10-1 - ASSESGATSGNTIY
TRBV10-3 - AISDVVGTVYGYT